These 27 T cell receptor beta chains share one sample of origin, sequenced in a study of cytomegalovirus exposure and HLA in healthy donors. Sequencing used immunoSEQ multiplex PCR; TCRdb keeps in-frame clones, though not all of them. The data contain around 49,000 clones, 92% of them seen just once; the ten biggest clones take up over 1.3%. Sequencing was done on a sample of PBMCs. The receptors shown here come from a man younger than 30 in good health and CMV-seronegative.

The chain uses TRBV27 and TRBJ2-7; TRBD2 agrees at 14 bases. CDR3 size: 18 residues. V gave up 0 bases and J gave up 3 bases; unmatched junction bases: 7. Germline V lookup: CDR1 MNHEY, CDR2 SMNVEV (reference sequence). CDR3 sequence: CASSLSTSGRVVGYEQYF. The CDR3 DNA reads TGTGCCAGCAGTTTATCGACTAGCGGGAGGGTCGTAGGCTACGAGCAGTACTTC.

For this clone: This specimen includes other DNA sequences encoding the same CDR3. The chain recombines TRBV6-4 with TRBJ2-1; TRBD2 might be the D (7 bases). CDR1 MRHNA and CDR2 SNTAGT come from the germline V gene. The CDR3 has 15 residues. V shed 3 bases and J shed 4 bases, with 13 bases lying between them. The CDR3 here is CASSERGGGYNEQFF. The CDR3 DNA sequence: TGTGCCAGCAGTGAACGCGGGGGCGGTTACAATGAGCAGTTCTTC.

The genes are TRBV28 and TRBJ2-1; 13 nucleotides align to TRBD2. This CDR3 is 18 amino acids long. CDR1 and CDR2 (germline): MDHEN, SYDVKM. The J segment lost 0 bases and the V segment lost 6 bases, leaving 8 bases of the junction unmatched. The CDR3 protein is CASRELAGGISSYNEQFF. In DNA form, the CDR3 reads TGTGCCAGCAGGGAACTAGCGGGAGGGATCAGCTCCTACAATGAGCAGTTCTTC.

This chain uses TRBV4-3 with TRBJ1-4; 9 nucleotides agree with TRBD1. The CDR3 length is 22 residues. V shed 1 base and J 0 bases; nucleotides not matched to a gene: 18. In germline, CDR1 is LGHNA, CDR2 YSLEER. CDR3 DNA: TGCGCCAGCAGCCAAGCGGTTTTAACAGGGGGCATGCCTGCGGCAACTAATGAAAAACTGTTTTTT. It specifies CASSQAVLTGGMPAATNEKLFF.

A few counts support this clone. V gene TRBV28 combines with J gene TRBJ2-7, with TRBD1 identical over 8 bases. V lost 6 bases, J lost 5 bases, and 3 bases stayed unmatched. Germline lookup yields CDR1 MDHEN and CDR2 SYDVKM. The CDR3 has 12 residues. This CDR3 is CASSSGGNEQYF. The CDR3 region has the DNA TGTGCCAGCAGCTCAGGGGGCAACGAGCAGTACTTC.

This rearrangement joins TRBV6-4 to TRBJ2-3; 10 bases line up with TRBD1. This CDR3 is 15 amino acids long. The ends lost 3 bases at V and 2 bases at J; junction bases unmatched: 2. CDR1 MRHNA and CDR2 SNTAGT come from the germline V gene. The CDR3: CASSEGQGNTDTQYF. CDR3 DNA: TGTGCCAGCAGTGAGGGACAGGGGAACACAGATACGCAGTATTTT.

The gene calls are TRBV27 and TRBJ2-5; 9 nucleotides agree with TRBD1. From germline, CDR1 is MNHEY and CDR2 SMNVEV (reference sequence). V gave up 6 bases and J gave up 2 bases; unmatched junction bases: 10. The CDR3 has 16 amino acids. The CDR3 nucleotides read TGTGCCAGCAGAAAACAAGACAGGGGGATTCAAGAGACCCAGTACTTC. This translates into CASRKQDRGIQETQYF.

This chain joins TRBV7-9 and TRBJ1-1, with 7 bases aligning to TRBD1. V lost 2 bases and J lost 3; bases outside the gene matches: 0. This CDR3 has 13 amino acids. Germline-derived CDR1 and CDR2 are SEHNR and FQNEAQ (reference sequence). The CDR3 nucleotides are TGTGCCAGCAGCTTAACAGGGGACACTGAAGCTTTCTTT. It codes for CASSLTGDTEAFF.

J is TRBJ1-1 and V is TRBV7-9; 11 nucleotides match TRBD1. V gave up 5 bases and J gave up 6 bases; unmatched junction bases: 2. This CDR3 contains 13 residues. Germline V gene data show CDR1 as SEHNR and CDR2 as FQNEAQ (reference sequence). CDR3 in amino acids: CASSQDRGPEAFF. CDR3 DNA sequence: TGTGCCAGCAGCCAGGACAGGGGGCCTGAAGCTTTCTTT.

The gene calls are TRBV19 and TRBJ2-7; the match to TRBD2 covers 10 bases. CDR3 length: 19 residues. J gave up 2 bases and V 4 bases, and 17 bases lay outside the gene matches. CDR1 and CDR2 (germline): LNHDA, SQIVND (reference sequence). The CDR3 protein is CASSTRGSSTSGPAYEQYF. The CDR3 nucleotides read TGTGCCAGTAGTACCCGCGGATCCTCGACTAGCGGGCCCGCCTACGAGCAGTACTTC. Together with reference TRBV19 and TRBJ2-7, the CDR3 gives the full variable domain: DGGITQSPKYLFRKEGQNVTLSCEQNLNHDAMYWYRQDPGQGLRLIYYSQIVNDFQKGDIAEGYSVSREKKESFPLTVTSAQKNPTAFYLCASSTRGSSTSGPAYEQYFGPGTRLTVT.

The chain employs TRBV28 and TRBJ1-2; 7 bases agree with TRBD1. J gave up 5 bases and V 2 bases, and 2 bases lay outside the gene matches. CDR1 and CDR2 from the germline V gene are MDHEN and SYDVKM. The CDR3 is made up of 13 amino acids. The chain's CDR3 is CASSLDRAYGYTF. CDR3 nucleotide sequence: TGTGCCAGCAGTTTAGACAGGGCATATGGCTACACCTTC.

The sample holds one count of this clone. Other DNA sequences in this specimen translate into the identical CDR3. The CDR3 reads CASSPDTGVGIQYF. The CDR3 DNA follows: TGCGCCAGCAGCCCGGACACCGGAGTAGGTATACAGTACTTC. The chain couples TRBV5-1 to TRBJ2-7, with D perhaps matching TRBD1 (5 bases). The ends were cut back, 4 bases at V and 10 bases at J, with 21 bases in the middle. Per germline, CDR1 SGHRS and CDR2 YFSETQ. The CDR3 covers 14 residues.

The genes are TRBV11-3 and TRBJ2-7; TRBD2 agrees at 8 bases. Looked up from germline, CDR1 is SGHNT and CDR2 is YENEEA. The CDR3 totals 15 residues. With V trimmed by 5 bases and J by 5 bases, 11 bases remained unmatched. CDR3 in amino acids: CASSPLKRENDEQYF. In nucleotides, the CDR3 is TGTGCCAGCAGCCCCCTTAAGCGGGAGAACGACGAGCAGTACTTC.

The V gene is TRBV2, the J gene TRBJ2-7; 14 positions match TRBD2. Germline V gene data show CDR1 as SNHLY and CDR2 as FYNNEI. V lost 6 bases, J lost 5 bases, and 6 bases stayed unmatched. This CDR3 spans 15 amino acids. CDR3 coding DNA: TGTGCCAGCAGCCCGACGGGACTAGCGGGAGACGAGCAGTACTTC. Its protein product is CASSPTGLAGDEQYF.

This rearrangement joins TRBV9 to TRBJ2-7; 9 bases map to TRBD2. The CDR3 covers 15 residues. J gave up 3 bases and V 3 bases, and 7 bases lay outside the gene matches. Germline CDR1 and CDR2: SGDLS and YYNGEE. The CDR3 region is CASSAETSGDYEQYF. Here the CDR3 DNA reads TGTGCCAGCAGCGCCGAGACTAGCGGAGACTACGAGCAGTACTTC.

In DNA form, the CDR3 reads TGCGCCAGCAGCCAAGGGCGGGGGAGCTCCTACAATGAGCAGTTCTTC. This gives the protein CASSQGRGSSYNEQFF. The rearrangement links TRBV4-1 to TRBJ2-1; 7 nucleotides agree with TRBD2. CDR3 length: 16 amino acids. V dropped 1 base and J dropped 0; count of bases not matched to a gene: 3. The germline CDR1 and CDR2 sequences are MGHRA and YSYEKL.

V is TRBV5-1 and J is TRBJ2-6, with 9 nucleotides matching TRBD1. The CDR3 spans 18 residues. Trimming took 0 bases from V and 3 from J; bases not matched to a gene: 7. The germline gives CDR1 SGHRS, CDR2 YFSETQ. CDR3 coding DNA: TGCGCCAGCAGCTTGGGGGACAGGGCCTGGGATGGGGCCAACGTCCTGACTTTC. Encoded protein: CASSLGDRAWDGANVLTF.

The V call is TRBV7-9, the J call TRBJ2-1, with 13 positions matching TRBD2. The CDR3 spans 12 residues. V shed 5 bases, J shed 15 bases, and the junction held 4 bases outside the gene matches. CDR1 is SEHNR and CDR2 is FQNEAQ in the germline V gene (reference sequence). CDR3 loop: CASSEGLAGRFF. CDR3 bases: TGTGCCAGCAGCGAGGGACTAGCGGGACGGTTCTTC.

This chain uses TRBV4-3 with TRBJ2-7; no clear D. The V gene lost 2 bases and the J gene lost 3 bases, with 11 bases spanning the gap. Germline CDR1 LGHNA, CDR2 YSLEER. The CDR3 sequence is 14 residues long. The CDR3 region is CASSQTTNVYEQYF. The CDR3 DNA reads TGCGCCAGCAGCCAAACCACTAACGTCTACGAGCAGTACTTC.

V and J are TRBV19 and TRBJ2-7; 11 bases map to TRBD2. This CDR3 region has 15 residues. V dropped 6 bases and J dropped 4; count of bases not matched to a gene: 8. The germline gives CDR1 LNHDA, CDR2 SQIVND (reference sequence). The CDR3 nucleotides read TGTGCCAGTAGCAACCCGGGACTAGCGGATTACGAGCAGTACTTC. Translation gives CASSNPGLADYEQYF.

V usage is TRBV14 and J usage is TRBJ2-1; D remains ambiguous. Germline CDR1 is SGHDN and CDR2 is FVKESK. Trimming took 1 base from V and 7 from J, leaving 14 bases between them. This CDR3 region has 15 residues. CDR3 loop: CASSQVSPYRNEQFF. The CDR3 nucleotides are TGTGCCAGCAGCCAAGTTTCTCCTTACCGGAATGAGCAGTTCTTC.

This chain connects TRBV4-1 to TRBJ2-1; TRBD2 aligns across 11 bases. CDR1 MGHRA and CDR2 YSYEKL come from the germline V gene. The CDR3 length is 17 residues. After removal of 1 base from V and 4 bases from J, the junction contained 6 bases not matched to a gene. The CDR3 DNA follows: TGCGCCAGCAGCCAAGTTACTAGCGGGAGTTCTTACAATGAGCAGTTCTTC. Translating it yields CASSQVTSGSSYNEQFF.

The chain uses TRBV27 and TRBJ2-1, with 7 bases that match TRBD1. V shed 3 bases and J 4 bases; nucleotides not matched to a gene: 3. Germline CDR1 reads MNHEY; CDR2 reads SMNVEV (reference sequence). The CDR3 is made up of 14 amino acids. In nucleotides, the CDR3 is TGTGCCAGCAGTTTGGGGGACAGATACAATGAGCAGTTCTTC. Translating it yields CASSLGDRYNEQFF.

The chain has TRBV14 and TRBJ2-2, with 7 nucleotides matching TRBD1. This CDR3 contains 14 residues. CDR1 is SGHDN and CDR2 is FVKESK in the germline V gene. V was pared by 5 bases and J by 7 bases, with 7 bases of the junction left unmatched. As DNA, the CDR3 is TGTGCCAGCAGCACAAGACAGGGTGGCGGGGAGCTGTTTTTT. Its protein product is CASSTRQGGGELFF.

The chain links TRBV27 to TRBJ2-3; 9 bases agree with TRBD1. The CDR3 loop spans 14 amino acids. Unmatched junction bases numbered 3, after V lost 5 bases and J lost 3 bases. Germline lookup yields CDR1 MNHEY and CDR2 SMNVEV (reference sequence). The CDR3 reads CASSLGQGTDTQYF. The CDR3 bases are TGTGCCAGCAGTCTAGGACAGGGGACAGATACGCAGTATTTT.

In regard to this clone: Other DNA sequences in the same sample also yield this CDR3. V and J are TRBV10-1 and TRBJ1-1; D is unclear. Trimming pared 2 bases from V and 1 base from J, leaving 5 bases between. The CDR3 has 13 residues. In germline, CDR1 is WNHNN, CDR2 SYGVQD (reference sequence). The CDR3 DNA follows: TGCGCCAGCAGTGAGCTCAGGAACACTGAAGCTTTCTTT. Protein product: CASSELRNTEAFF.

This clone has only one observation. The J gene is TRBJ2-7, the V gene TRBV28, with D perhaps TRBD2 (5 bases). Trimming took 6 bases from V and 7 from J, leaving 25 bases between them. The germline V gene has CDR1 MDHEN and CDR2 SYDVKM. The CDR3 contains 16 residues. The CDR3 coding sequence is TGTGCCAGCAGCCCGACCGGTACCACAAGCCGGAGGGAGCAGTACTTC. It codes for CASSPTGTTSRREQYF.